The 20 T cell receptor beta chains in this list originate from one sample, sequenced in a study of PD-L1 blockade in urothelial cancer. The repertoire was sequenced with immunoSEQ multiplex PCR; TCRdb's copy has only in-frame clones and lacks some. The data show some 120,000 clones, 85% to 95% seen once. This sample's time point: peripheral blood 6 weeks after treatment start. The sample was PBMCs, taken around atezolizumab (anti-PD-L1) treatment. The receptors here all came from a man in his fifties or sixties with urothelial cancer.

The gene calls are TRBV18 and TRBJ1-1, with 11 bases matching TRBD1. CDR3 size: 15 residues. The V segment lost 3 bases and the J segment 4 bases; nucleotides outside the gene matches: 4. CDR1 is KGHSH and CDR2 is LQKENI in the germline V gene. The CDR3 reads CASSPRTGGGTEAFF. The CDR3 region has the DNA TGTGCCAGCTCACCCCGGACAGGGGGCGGCACTGAAGCTTTCTTT.

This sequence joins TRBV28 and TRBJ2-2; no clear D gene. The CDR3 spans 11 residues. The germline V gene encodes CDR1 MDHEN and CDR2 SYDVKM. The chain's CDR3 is CALGNTGELFF. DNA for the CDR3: TGTGCGCTAGGGAACACCGGGGAGCTGTTTTTT.

CDR3 region: CASSSSLYGYTF. The DNA of the CDR3 is TGTGCCAGCAGCTCCAGTCTCTATGGCTACACCTTC. V is TRBV7-2 and J is TRBJ1-2; the D is unclear. Germline assignment: CDR1 SGHTA and CDR2 FQGNSA. V was trimmed by 4 bases and J by 4 bases, leaving 7 bases between them. CDR3 length: 12 amino acids.

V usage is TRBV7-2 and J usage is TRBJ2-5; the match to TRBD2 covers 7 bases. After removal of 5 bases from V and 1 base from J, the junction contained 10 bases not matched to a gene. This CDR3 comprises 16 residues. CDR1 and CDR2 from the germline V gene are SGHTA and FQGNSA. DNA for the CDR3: TGTGCCAGCAGCCTCCTAGCGGAAGAGTTCCAAGAGACCCAGTACTTC. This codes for CASSLLAEEFQETQYF.

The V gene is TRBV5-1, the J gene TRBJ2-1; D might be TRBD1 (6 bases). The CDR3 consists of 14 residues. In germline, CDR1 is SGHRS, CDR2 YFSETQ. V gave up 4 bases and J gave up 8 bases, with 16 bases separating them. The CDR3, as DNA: TGCGCCAGCAGCAACAGGGCAATACGGGATGAGCAGTTCTTC. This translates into CASSNRAIRDEQFF.

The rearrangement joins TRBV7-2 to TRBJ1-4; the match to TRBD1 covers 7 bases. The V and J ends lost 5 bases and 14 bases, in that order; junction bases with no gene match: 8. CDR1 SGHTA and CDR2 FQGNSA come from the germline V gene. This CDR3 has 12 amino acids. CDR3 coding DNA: TGTGCCAGCAGCACCCAGGGGGGCATCCTGTTTTTT. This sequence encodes CASSTQGGILFF.

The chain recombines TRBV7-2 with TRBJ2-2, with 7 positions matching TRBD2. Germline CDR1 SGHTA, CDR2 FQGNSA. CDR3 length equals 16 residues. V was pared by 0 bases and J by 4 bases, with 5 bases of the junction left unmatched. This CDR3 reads CASSLAGGGSTGELFF. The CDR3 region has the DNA TGTGCCAGCAGCTTAGCAGGCGGGGGTAGCACCGGGGAGCTGTTTTTT.

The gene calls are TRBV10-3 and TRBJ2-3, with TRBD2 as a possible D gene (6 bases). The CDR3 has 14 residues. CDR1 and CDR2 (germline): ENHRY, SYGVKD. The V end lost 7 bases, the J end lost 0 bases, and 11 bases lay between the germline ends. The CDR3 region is CAIIGGSSTDTQYF. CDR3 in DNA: TGTGCCATCATTGGGGGGAGTAGCACAGATACGCAGTATTTT.

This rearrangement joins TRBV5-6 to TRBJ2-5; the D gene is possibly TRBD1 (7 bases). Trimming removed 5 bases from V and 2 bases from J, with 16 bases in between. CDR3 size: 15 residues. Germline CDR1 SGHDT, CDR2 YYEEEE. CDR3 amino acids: CASSIQGRTQETQYF. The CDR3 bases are TGTGCCAGCAGTATACAGGGGAGGACACAAGAGACCCAGTACTTC.

The CDR3 region has the DNA TGTGCCAGCAGTTACTTGGAGGGCAATCAGCCCCAGCATTTT. Amino acid sequence: CASSYLEGNQPQHF. The rearrangement links TRBV6-6 to TRBJ1-5; D not certain. V lost 1 base and J lost 2, with 6 bases in between. This CDR3 is built from 14 residues. The germline V gene encodes CDR1 MNHNY and CDR2 SVGAGI (reference sequence).

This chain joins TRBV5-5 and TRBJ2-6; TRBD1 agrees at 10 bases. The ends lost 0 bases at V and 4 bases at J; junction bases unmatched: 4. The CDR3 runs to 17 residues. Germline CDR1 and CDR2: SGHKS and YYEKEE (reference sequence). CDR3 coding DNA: TGTGCCAGCAGCTTGGGACAGGGGGCTGTCGGGGCCAACGTCCTGACTTTC. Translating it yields CASSLGQGAVGANVLTF.

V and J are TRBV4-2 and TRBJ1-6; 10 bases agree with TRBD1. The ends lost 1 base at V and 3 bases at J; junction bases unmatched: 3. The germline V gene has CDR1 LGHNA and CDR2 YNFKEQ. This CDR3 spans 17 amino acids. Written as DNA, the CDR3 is TGTGCCAGCAGCCAAGGACAGGGGGCTATCTATAATTCACCCCTCCACTTT. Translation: CASSQGQGAIYNSPLHF.

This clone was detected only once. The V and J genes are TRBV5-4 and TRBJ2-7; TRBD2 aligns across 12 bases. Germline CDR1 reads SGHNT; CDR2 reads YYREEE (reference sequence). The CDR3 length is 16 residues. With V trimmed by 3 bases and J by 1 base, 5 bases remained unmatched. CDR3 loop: CASSYSTSGSSYEQYF. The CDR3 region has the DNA TGTGCCAGCAGCTATTCGACTAGCGGGAGTTCCTACGAGCAGTACTTC.

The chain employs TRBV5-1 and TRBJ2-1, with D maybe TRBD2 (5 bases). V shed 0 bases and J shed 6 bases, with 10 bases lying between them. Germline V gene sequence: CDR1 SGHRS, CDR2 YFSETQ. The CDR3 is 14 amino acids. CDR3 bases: TGCGCCAGCAGCTTGGGGGAGAATGTCAATGAGCAGTTCTTC. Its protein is CASSLGENVNEQFF.

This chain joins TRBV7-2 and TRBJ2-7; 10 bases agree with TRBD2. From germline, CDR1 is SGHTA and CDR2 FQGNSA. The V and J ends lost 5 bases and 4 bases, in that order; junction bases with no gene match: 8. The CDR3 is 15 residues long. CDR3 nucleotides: TGTGCCAGCAGCCTTACTAGCGGGGCGGGGTACGAGCAGTACTTC. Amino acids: CASSLTSGAGYEQYF.

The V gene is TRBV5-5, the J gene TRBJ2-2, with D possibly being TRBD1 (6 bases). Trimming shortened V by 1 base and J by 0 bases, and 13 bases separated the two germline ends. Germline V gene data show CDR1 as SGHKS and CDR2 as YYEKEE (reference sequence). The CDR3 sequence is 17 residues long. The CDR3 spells CASSLRPDRTNTGELFF. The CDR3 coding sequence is TGTGCCAGCAGCTTGCGCCCTGACAGGACGAACACCGGGGAGCTGTTTTTT. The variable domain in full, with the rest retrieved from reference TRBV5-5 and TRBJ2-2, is DAGVTQSPTHLIKTRGQQVTLRCSPISGHKSVSWYQQVLGQGPQFIFQYYEKEERGRGNFPDRFSARQFPNYSSELNVNALLLGDSALYLCASSLRPDRTNTGELFFGEGSRLTVL.

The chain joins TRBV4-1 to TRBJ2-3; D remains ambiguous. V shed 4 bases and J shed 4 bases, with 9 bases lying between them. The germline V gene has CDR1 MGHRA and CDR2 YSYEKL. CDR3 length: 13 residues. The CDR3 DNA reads TGCGCCAGCAGCCCAACGAGCGCAGATACGCAGTATTTT. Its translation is CASSPTSADTQYF.

CDR3 DNA sequence: TGTGCCAGCAGCGTAGCCGCGACTAACTATGGCTACACCTTC. Translated: CASSVAATNYGYTF. This chain connects TRBV9 to TRBJ1-2; no clear D. Trimming stripped 0 bases from V and 0 bases from J, with 6 bases between. The CDR3 contains 14 residues. The V gene's germline CDR1 is SGDLS and CDR2 YYNGEE.

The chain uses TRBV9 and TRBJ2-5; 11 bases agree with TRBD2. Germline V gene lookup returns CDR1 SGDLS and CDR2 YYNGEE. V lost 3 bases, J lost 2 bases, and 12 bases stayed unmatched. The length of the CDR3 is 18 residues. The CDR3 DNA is TGTGCCAGCAGCGAGTCCCCGTCCACTAGCGGGGGTCAAGAGACCCAGTACTTC. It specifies CASSESPSTSGGQETQYF.

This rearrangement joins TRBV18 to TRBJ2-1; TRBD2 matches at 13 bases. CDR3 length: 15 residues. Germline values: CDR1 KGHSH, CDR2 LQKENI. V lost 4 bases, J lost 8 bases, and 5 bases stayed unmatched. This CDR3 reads CASSLRLAGGHEQFF. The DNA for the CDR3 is TGTGCCAGCTCACTGAGACTAGCGGGAGGTCATGAGCAGTTCTTC.